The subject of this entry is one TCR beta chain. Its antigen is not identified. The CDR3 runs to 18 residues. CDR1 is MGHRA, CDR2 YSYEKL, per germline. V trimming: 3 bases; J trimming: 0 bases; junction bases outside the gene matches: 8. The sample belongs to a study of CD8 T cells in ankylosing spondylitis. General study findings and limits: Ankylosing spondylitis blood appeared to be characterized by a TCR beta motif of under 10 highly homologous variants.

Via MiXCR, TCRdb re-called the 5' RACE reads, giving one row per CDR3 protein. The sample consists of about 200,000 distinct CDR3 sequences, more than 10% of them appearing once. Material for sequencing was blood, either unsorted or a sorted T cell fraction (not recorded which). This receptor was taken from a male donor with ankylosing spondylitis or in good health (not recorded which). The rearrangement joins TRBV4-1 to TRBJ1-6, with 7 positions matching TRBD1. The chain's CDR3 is CASSHYQQGSSYNSPLHF. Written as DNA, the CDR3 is TGCGCCAGCAGCCATTACCAACAGGGGAGCTCCTATAATTCACCCCTCCACTTT.